Reported below is one T cell receptor beta chain. The CDR3 spans 14 residues. V lost 7 bases and J lost 1, with 13 bases in between. The germline V gene encodes CDR1 SGHNT and CDR2 YYREEE (reference sequence). Using immunoSEQ multiplex PCR, the repertoire was profiled, and TCRdb retains in-frame clones only, with some absent. The sample has tens of thousands of clones, more than 75% seen once. The data derive from a study of T cell changes during pregnancy in multiple sclerosis. The V and J genes are TRBV5-4 and TRBJ2-3; D might be TRBD2 (6 bases). Here the sequenced sample was CD4+ T cells from peripheral blood mononuclear cells, taken in the second trimester of pregnancy. The receptor was isolated from a female donor in good health, enrolled as a control in a pregnancy study. The CDR3 nucleotides are TGTGCCAGCGGAGGGAGGCTTGGCACAGATACGCAGTATTTT. Translating it yields CASGGRLGTDTQYF.